The present TCR beta chain was sequenced within a study of T cell responses to AZD1222 COVID-19 vaccine. Profiling relied on immunoSEQ multiplex PCR, and the TCRdb table lists in-frame clones only, not all of them. The sample includes roughly 50,000 clones, 70% to 90% of them seen just once. In the case of this clone: Its cognate antigen is unknown.

V lost 4 bases and J 0 bases, leaving 12 bases between the germline ends. CDR3 length: 15 amino acids. The germline V gene has CDR1 SNHLY and CDR2 FYNNEI. General study points: Spike-specific TCR breadth and depth grew following two AZD1222 doses.

The TCR originated in an adult who received the AZD1222 COVID-19 vaccine. The specimen was peripheral blood, collected 28 days after the second AZD1222 dose. The chain joins TRBV2 to TRBJ1-1, with a tentative D call TRBD1 (5 bases). The DNA of the CDR3 is TGTGCCAGCAGTGCTCTGGGGGTAATGAACACTGAAGCTTTCTTT. Translation: CASSALGVMNTEAFF.